This is a list of T cell receptor beta chains from one sample in a study of cytomegalovirus exposure and HLA in healthy donors. Method: immunoSEQ multiplex PCR; TCRdb's copy keeps in-frame clones and lacks some. The repertoire has about 90,000 clones, around 78% of them found once; the top ten carry around 4.3%. The sequenced sample consisted of PBMCs. These receptors were obtained from a woman in her forties in good health and CMV-seropositive. Each CDR3 is given with its conserved first and last residue. Fields, in order: CDR3 protein, CDR3 DNA, V gene, D gene, clone size, J gene, CDR3 length. A D gene is named only where the DNA matches it firmly. Clone size is stated in some rows and not others, as once, few, many or a class when expanded.

CASSPTSGLDNEQFF | TGCGCCAGCAGCCCGACTAGCGGATTAGACAATGAGCAGTTCTTC | TRBV5-1 | TRBD2 | - | TRBJ2-1 | 15
CAWSVDSEQFF | TGTGCCTGGAGTGTTGACAGCGAGCAGTTCTTC | TRBV30 | - | - | TRBJ2-1 | 11
CASSPDLQSYNEQFF | TGTGCCAGCAGCCCAGACTTACAATCCTACAATGAGCAGTTCTTC | TRBV7-3 | - | once | TRBJ2-1 | 15
CASSYTGNTEAFF | TGTGCCAGCAGTTATACAGGGAACACTGAAGCTTTCTTT | TRBV28 | - | few | TRBJ1-1 | 13
CASSETEGGFYGYTF | TGTGCCAGCAGTGAAACTGAGGGGGGGTTCTATGGCTACACCTTC | TRBV2 | - | - | TRBJ1-2 | 15
CASSSPTSGRGTDTQYF | TGTGCCAGCAGTTCGCCGACTAGCGGGAGGGGCACAGATACGCAGTATTTT | TRBV27 | TRBD2 | few | TRBJ2-3 | 17
CASKRRTGGTNTGELFF | TGTGCCTCTAAACGGAGGACAGGGGGAACGAACACCGGGGAGCTGTTTTTT | TRBV19 | TRBD1 | - | TRBJ2-2 | 17
CASLGNSYGYTF | TGTGCCAGCCTGGGCAACAGCTATGGCTACACCTTC | TRBV28 | - | few | TRBJ1-2 | 12
CASSTKQGTDTQYF | TGTGCCAGCAGTACAAAACAGGGCACAGATACGCAGTATTTT | TRBV28 | - | - | TRBJ2-3 | 14
CASSLQGRTEAFF | TGTGCCAGCAGCCTACAGGGACGGACTGAAGCTTTCTTT | TRBV7-9 | - | - | TRBJ1-1 | 13
CATLGGTQAKKQYF | TGTGCCACCCTGGGGGGGACACAAGCTAAAAAGCAGTACTTC | TRBV6-5 | - | - | TRBJ2-7 | 14
CASTTGQNYGYTF | TGTGCCAGCACTACGGGACAGAACTATGGCTACACCTTC | TRBV2 | TRBD1 | - | TRBJ1-2 | 13
CASSPPMDRAGTQYF | TGTGCCAGCAGCCCCCCCATGGACCGGGCGGGTACGCAGTATTTT | TRBV7-9 | - | - | TRBJ2-3 | 15
CSALVTDTQYF | TGCAGTGCTTTAGTGACAGATACGCAGTATTTT | TRBV20-1 | - | - | TRBJ2-3 | 11
CASSPASASYNEQFF | TGTGCCAGCAGTCCTGCTAGCGCCTCCTACAATGAGCAGTTCTTC | TRBV28 | - | - | TRBJ2-1 | 15
CASSPGGGATGELFF | TGTGCCAGCAGCCCCGGGGGGGGTGCCACCGGGGAGCTGTTTTTT | TRBV11-3 | TRBD2 | - | TRBJ2-2 | 15
CASSSLSTGNTIYF | TGTGCCAGCAGCTCCCTTTCTACTGGAAACACCATATATTTT | TRBV7-9 | - | - | TRBJ1-3 | 14
CASSLKGQGAGKLFF | TGTGCCAGCAGCTTAAAGGGGCAGGGGGCGGGAAAACTGTTTTTT | TRBV7-2 | TRBD1 | - | TRBJ1-4 | 15
CASSGGLVYEQFF | TGTGCCAGCTCGGGGGGACTAGTTTATGAGCAGTTCTTC | TRBV6-6 | TRBD2 | few | TRBJ2-1 | 13
CASSYVTGTYEQYF | TGTGCCAGCAGTTACGTGACAGGTACCTACGAGCAGTACTTC | TRBV5-6 | - | - | TRBJ2-7 | 14
CASSLVDREQETQYF | TGTGCCAGCAGCTTAGTGGACAGGGAACAAGAGACCCAGTACTTC | TRBV7-2 | TRBD1 | - | TRBJ2-5 | 15
CASSLSSGQGNNEQFF | TGTGCCAGCAGTTTATCGTCGGGACAGGGTAACAATGAGCAGTTCTTC | TRBV27 | TRBD1 | - | TRBJ2-1 | 16
CASSEWGGATNEKLFF | TGTGCCAGCAGTGAATGGGGCGGAGCAACTAATGAAAAACTGTTTTTT | TRBV25-1 | - | - | TRBJ1-4 | 16
CASRWTGGFTEAFF | TGTGCCAGCAGGTGGACAGGGGGCTTCACTGAAGCTTTCTTT | TRBV27 | TRBD1 | - | TRBJ1-1 | 14
CASSPPVGLAADTQYF | TGTGCCAGCAGCCCCCCCGTCGGACTGGCCGCAGATACGCAGTATTTT | TRBV7-2 | - | - | TRBJ2-3 | 16
CSVGGTADQPQHF | TGCAGCGTTGGCGGGACAGCTGATCAGCCCCAGCATTTT | TRBV29-1 | TRBD1 | many | TRBJ1-5 | 13
CASSAGGIQYF | TGCGCCAGCAGCGCGGGGGGGATTCAGTACTTC | TRBV5-1 | TRBD2 | - | TRBJ2-4 | 11
CASSTPGGFWGYTF | TGTGCCAGCAGCACCCCCGGGGGGTTCTGGGGCTACACCTTC | TRBV11-2 | - | few | TRBJ1-2 | 14
CASSYSAGGYGYTF | TGTGCCAGCAGTTACTCGGCAGGGGGCTATGGCTACACCTTC | TRBV6-5 | TRBD1 | - | TRBJ1-2 | 14
CASSQQGAGADTQYF | TGTGCCAGCAGCCAACAGGGGGCGGGGGCAGATACGCAGTATTTT | TRBV7-2 | TRBD1 | - | TRBJ2-3 | 15
CASSQDDSSYNEQFF | TGTGCCAGCAGCCAGGACGACAGCTCCTACAATGAGCAGTTCTTC | TRBV7-3 | - | - | TRBJ2-1 | 15
CASSTWDRDTQYF | TGTGCCAGCAGCACATGGGACAGAGATACGCAGTATTTT | TRBV7-6 | TRBD1 | - | TRBJ2-3 | 13
CASSDSSGNTIYF | TGTGCCAGCAGTGACAGCTCTGGAAACACCATATATTTT | TRBV6-1 | - | few | TRBJ1-3 | 13
CASSQDMGDRQLFF | TGTGCCAGCAGCCAAGACATGGGTGACAGGCAACTGTTTTTT | TRBV14 | - | - | TRBJ1-4 | 14
CASSLGRGFSYEQYF | TGTGCCAGCAGCTTGGGCAGGGGGTTTTCCTACGAGCAGTACTTC | TRBV7-8 | TRBD1 | - | TRBJ2-7 | 15
CASSPGLADYEQYF | TGTGCCAGTAGCCCCGGACTAGCGGACTACGAGCAGTACTTC | TRBV19 | TRBD2 | - | TRBJ2-7 | 14
CSSRNSGYEQYF | TGTTCCAGCCGTAATAGCGGCTACGAGCAGTACTTC | TRBV7-9 | - | - | TRBJ2-7 | 12
CASSLLAGAKEQYF | TGTGCCAGCAGTTTACTAGCGGGAGCTAAAGAGCAGTACTTC | TRBV27 | TRBD2 | - | TRBJ2-7 | 14
CRAERDTTGNEQFF | TGCAGGGCCGAGCGGGACACCACGGGCAATGAGCAGTTCTTC | TRBV29-1 | - | few | TRBJ2-1 | 14
CASSLFGSGGTDTQYF | TGTGCCAGCAGTTTATTCGGTAGCGGAGGCACAGATACGCAGTATTTT | TRBV28 | - | - | TRBJ2-3 | 16
CATSSGNQETQYF | TGTGCCACCAGCTCCGGGAACCAAGAGACCCAGTACTTC | TRBV28 | - | few | TRBJ2-5 | 13
CASSLVGGHQETQYF | TGTGCCAGCAGCTTAGTCGGGGGACACCAAGAGACCCAGTACTTC | TRBV11-1 | - | - | TRBJ2-5 | 15
CASRGPGDEQYF | TGTGCCAGCAGGGGACCAGGGGACGAGCAGTACTTC | TRBV2 | - | - | TRBJ2-7 | 12
CASSPQKYVGQGYGYTF | TGTGCCAGTAGTCCGCAGAAATACGTCGGTCAGGGCTATGGCTACACCTTC | TRBV19 | - | - | TRBJ1-2 | 17
CASDGGSAYEQYF | TGTGCCAGCGATGGGGGGTCCGCCTACGAGCAGTACTTC | TRBV6-6 | - | - | TRBJ2-7 | 13
CASSQGVLAGSTDTQYF | TGTGCCAGCAGTCAGGGGGTACTAGCGGGGAGCACAGATACGCAGTATTTT | TRBV7-8 | TRBD2 | - | TRBJ2-3 | 17